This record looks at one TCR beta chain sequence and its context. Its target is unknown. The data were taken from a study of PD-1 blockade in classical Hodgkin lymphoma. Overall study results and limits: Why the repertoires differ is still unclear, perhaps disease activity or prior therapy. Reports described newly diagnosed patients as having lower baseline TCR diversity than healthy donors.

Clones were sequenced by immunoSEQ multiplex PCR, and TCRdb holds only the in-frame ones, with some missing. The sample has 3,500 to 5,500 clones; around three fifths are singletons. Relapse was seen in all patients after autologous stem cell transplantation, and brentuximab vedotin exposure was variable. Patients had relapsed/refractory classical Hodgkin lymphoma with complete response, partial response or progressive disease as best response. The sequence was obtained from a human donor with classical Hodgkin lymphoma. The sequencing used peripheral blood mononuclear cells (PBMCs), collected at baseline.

The CDR3 nucleotides read TGTGCCAGCAGCTTAAAAGCAGGGGGCAGTCAGCCCCAGCATTTT. Residues: CASSLKAGGSQPQHF. This chain uses TRBV7-6 with TRBJ1-5; 8 nucleotides line up with TRBD1. V lost 2 bases, J lost 6 bases, and 6 bases stayed unmatched. Germline V CDR1 and CDR2: SGHVS, FNYEAQ. The CDR3 consists of 15 residues. The full variable domain, its missing parts supplied by reference TRBV7-6 and TRBJ1-5, is GAGVSQSPRYKVTKRGQDVALRCDPISGHVSLYWYRQALGQGPEFLTYFNYEAQQDKSGLPNDRFSAERPEGSISTLTIQRTEQRDSAMYRCASSLKAGGSQPQHFGDGTRLSIL.